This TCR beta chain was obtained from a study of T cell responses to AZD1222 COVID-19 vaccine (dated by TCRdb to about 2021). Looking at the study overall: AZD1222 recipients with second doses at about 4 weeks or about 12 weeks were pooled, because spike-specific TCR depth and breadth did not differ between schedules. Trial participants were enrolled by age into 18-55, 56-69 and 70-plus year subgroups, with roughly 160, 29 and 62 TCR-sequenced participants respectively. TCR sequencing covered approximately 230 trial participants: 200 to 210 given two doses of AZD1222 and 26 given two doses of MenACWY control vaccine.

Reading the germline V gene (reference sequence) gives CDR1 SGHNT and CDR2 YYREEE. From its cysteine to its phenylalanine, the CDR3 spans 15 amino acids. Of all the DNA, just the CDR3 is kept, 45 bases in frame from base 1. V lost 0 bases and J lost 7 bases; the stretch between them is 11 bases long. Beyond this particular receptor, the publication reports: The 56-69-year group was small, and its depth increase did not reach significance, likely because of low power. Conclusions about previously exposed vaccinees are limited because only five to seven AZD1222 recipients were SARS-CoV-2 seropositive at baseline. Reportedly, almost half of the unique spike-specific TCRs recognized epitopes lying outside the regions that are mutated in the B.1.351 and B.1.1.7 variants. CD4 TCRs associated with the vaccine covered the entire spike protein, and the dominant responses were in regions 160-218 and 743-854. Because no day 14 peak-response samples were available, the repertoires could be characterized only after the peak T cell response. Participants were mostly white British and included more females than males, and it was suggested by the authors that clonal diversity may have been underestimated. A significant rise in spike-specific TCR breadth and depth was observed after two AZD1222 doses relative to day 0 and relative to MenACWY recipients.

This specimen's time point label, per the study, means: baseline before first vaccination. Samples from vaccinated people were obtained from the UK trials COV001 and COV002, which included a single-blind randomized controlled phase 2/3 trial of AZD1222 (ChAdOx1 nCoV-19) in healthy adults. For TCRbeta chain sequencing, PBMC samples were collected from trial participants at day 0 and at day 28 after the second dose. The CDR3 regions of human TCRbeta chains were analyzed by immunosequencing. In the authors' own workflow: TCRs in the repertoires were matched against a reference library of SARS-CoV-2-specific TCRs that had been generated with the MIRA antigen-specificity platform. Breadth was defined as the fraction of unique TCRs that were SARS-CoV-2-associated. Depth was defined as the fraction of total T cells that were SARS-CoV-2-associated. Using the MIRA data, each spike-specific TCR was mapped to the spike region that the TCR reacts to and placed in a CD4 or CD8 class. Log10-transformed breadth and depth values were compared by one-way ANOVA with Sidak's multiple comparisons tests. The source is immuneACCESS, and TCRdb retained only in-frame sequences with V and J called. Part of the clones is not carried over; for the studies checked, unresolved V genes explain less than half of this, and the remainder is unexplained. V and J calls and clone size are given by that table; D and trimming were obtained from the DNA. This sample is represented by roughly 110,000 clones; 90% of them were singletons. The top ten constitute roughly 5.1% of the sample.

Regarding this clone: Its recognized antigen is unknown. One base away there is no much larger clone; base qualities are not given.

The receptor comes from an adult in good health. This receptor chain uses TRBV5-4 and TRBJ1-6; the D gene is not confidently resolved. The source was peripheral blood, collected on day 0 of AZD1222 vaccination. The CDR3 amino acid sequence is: CASSLAGLPNSPLHF. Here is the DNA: TGTGCCAGCAGCTTGGCAGGCCTCCCCAATTCACCCCTCCACTTT.